One and the same sample provided the 5 T cell receptor beta chains below, sequenced in a study of T cells in Graves' hyperthyroidism and ophthalmopathy. Amplified TCR beta CDR3 regions derived from RNA transcripts. First-round RT-PCR of the TCR CDR3 relied on the HTBI primer set. MiXCR, run by TCRdb on the multiplex PCR reads, gives a single entry per CDR3 protein. The sample includes some 350,000 distinct CDR3 sequences, around a sixth of them seen just once. Material for sequencing was blood. These receptors all come from a woman younger than 35 with Graves' hyperthyroidism that later progressed to Graves' ophthalmopathy.

This clonotype has more than one count but fewer than ten. This chain connects TRBV29-1 to TRBJ2-3, with D perhaps matching TRBD1 (5 bases). CDR3 length: 15 residues. Germline assignment: CDR1 SQVTM and CDR2 ANQGSEA. Trimming stripped 5 bases from V and 3 bases from J, with 18 bases between. In DNA, the CDR3 is TGCAGCGTTCACAGGAATCCCGGAAGGACAGATACGCAGTATTTT. This sequence encodes CSVHRNPGRTDTQYF.

The CDR3 region is CSVELESYNEQFF. The DNA of the CDR3 is TGCAGCGTTGAACTAGAGTCCTACAATGAGCAGTTCTTC. The chain links TRBV29-1 to TRBJ2-1; D unclear. Trimming removed 2 bases at V and 1 base at J, with 6 bases between. This CDR3 has 13 amino acids. Looked up from germline, CDR1 is SQVTM and CDR2 is ANQGSEA.

V and J are TRBV6-2 or TRBV6-3 and TRBJ2-7; a weak D match, TRBD2 (5 bases). CDR3 length equals 14 residues. Germline V gives CDR1 MNHEY, CDR2 SVGEGT. V lost 0 bases and J 3 bases, leaving 9 bases between the germline ends. This CDR3 reads CASSYSNGNYEQYF. CDR3 in DNA: TGTGCCAGCAGTTACTCTAACGGGAACTACGAGCAGTACTTC.

The chain couples TRBV29-1 to TRBJ2-7, with a possible D match to TRBD1 (7 bases). Per germline, CDR1 SQVTM and CDR2 ANQGSEA. The CDR3 has 14 amino acids. With 0 bases removed from V and 2 bases from J, the gap between germline ends came to 11 bases. CDR3 protein: CSVEDQGGAYEQYF. Here the CDR3 DNA reads TGCAGCGTTGAAGATCAGGGGGGTGCCTACGAGCAGTACTTC.

This clonotype was counted only a few times. The V and J genes are TRBV5-1 and TRBJ2-5; D call uncertain. The CDR3 loop spans 14 amino acids. V lost 4 bases to trimming and J lost 5 bases, with 15 bases between them. Germline CDR1 SGHRS, CDR2 YFSETQ. This CDR3 is CASSPLGSRETQYF. CDR3 coding DNA: TGCGCCAGCAGCCCGTTGGGTAGCCGGGAGACCCAGTACTTC.